The source of this T cell receptor (beta chain) is a study of early T cells in non-severe SARS-CoV-2 infection. Germline trimming cut 1 base from V and 3 bases from J; bases unmatched to any gene: 2. Germline V lookup: CDR1 SQVTM, CDR2 ANQGSEA. The CDR3 is 13 residues long. Attachment of unique molecular identifiers was made to individual cDNA molecules. Using its own MiXCR run on the 5' RACE reads, TCRdb lists one record per CDR3 protein. The sample has over 55,000 distinct CDR3 sequences, more than 8.5% seen once. The sample consisted of whole blood. The sequence derives from an adult who was a healthcare worker with PCR-confirmed SARS-CoV-2 infection or an uninfected control (not recorded which). The chain is built from TRBV29-1 and TRBJ2-7; 8 bases fit TRBD2. The CDR3 protein is CSVEGAGVYEQYF. The CDR3, as DNA: TGCAGCGTTGAAGGAGCGGGAGTCTACGAGCAGTACTTC.